The 2 T cell receptor beta chains presented below share a single source sample, sequenced in a study of T cells in women clearing cervical HPV infection. TCRdb's table, derived via immunoSEQ multiplex PCR, lists solely in-frame clones and lacks some. The sample totals 15,000 to 20,000 clones. Input material: blood buffy coat. The receptors shown here come from a woman aged 18 to 75 with a cervical HPV16 infection that either progressed to CIN3+ or cleared (not recorded which).

Turning to this clone: Sequencing ends 3 residues short of the CDR3 end; the germline J gene provides the rest. The chain is built from TRBV5-1 and TRBJ2-2, with 11 bases identical to TRBD2. After removal of 2 bases from V and 2 bases from J, the junction contained 2 bases not matched to a gene. The CDR3 has 16 residues. Germline assignment: CDR1 SGHRS and CDR2 YFSETQ. The sequenced part of the CDR3 DNA is TGCGCCAGCAGCTTCGGGACTAGCGGTAACACCGGGGAG. It translates to CASSFGTSGNTGE. The full CDR3 protein is CASSFGTSGNTGELFF.

Note on this clone: The read gets to within 3 residues of the CDR3 end, and the germline J gene fills in the rest. The chain couples TRBV18 to TRBJ2-1; 7 bases fit TRBD2. Germline V CDR1 and CDR2: KGHSH, LQKENI. The CDR3 totals 12 residues. The V segment lost 2 bases and the J segment 8 bases; nucleotides outside the gene matches: 0. The DNA read from the CDR3 is TGTGCCAGCTCACCAGGGGGGGATGAG. Encoded protein: CASSPGGDE. The CDR3 as a whole reads CASSPGGDEQFF.